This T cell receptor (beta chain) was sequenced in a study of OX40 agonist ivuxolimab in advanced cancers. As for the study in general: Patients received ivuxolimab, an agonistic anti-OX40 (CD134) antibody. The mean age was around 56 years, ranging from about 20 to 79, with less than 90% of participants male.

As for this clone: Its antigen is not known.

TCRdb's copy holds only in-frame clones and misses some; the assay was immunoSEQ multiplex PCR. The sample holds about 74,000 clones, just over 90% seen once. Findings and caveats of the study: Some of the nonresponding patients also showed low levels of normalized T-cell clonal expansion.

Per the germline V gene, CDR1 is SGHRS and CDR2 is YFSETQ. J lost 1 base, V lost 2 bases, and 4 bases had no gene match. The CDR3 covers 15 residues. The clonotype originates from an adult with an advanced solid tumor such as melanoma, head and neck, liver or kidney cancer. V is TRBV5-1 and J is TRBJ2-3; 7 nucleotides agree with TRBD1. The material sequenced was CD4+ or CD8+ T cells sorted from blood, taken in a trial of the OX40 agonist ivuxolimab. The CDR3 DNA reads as TGCGCCAGCAGCTTCAGCGGACAGGGCACAGATACGCAGTATTTT. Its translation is CASSFSGQGTDTQYF.